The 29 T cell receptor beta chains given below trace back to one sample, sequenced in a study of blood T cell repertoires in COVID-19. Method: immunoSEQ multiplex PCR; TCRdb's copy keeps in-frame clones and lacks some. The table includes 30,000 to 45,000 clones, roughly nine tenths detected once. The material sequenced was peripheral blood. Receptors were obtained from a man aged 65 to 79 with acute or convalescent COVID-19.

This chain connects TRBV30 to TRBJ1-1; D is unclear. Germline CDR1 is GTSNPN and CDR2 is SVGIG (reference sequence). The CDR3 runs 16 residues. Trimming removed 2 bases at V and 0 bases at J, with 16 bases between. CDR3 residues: CAWSQEAENMNTEAFF. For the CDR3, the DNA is TGTGCCTGGAGTCAGGAGGCGGAGAACATGAACACTGAAGCTTTCTTT.

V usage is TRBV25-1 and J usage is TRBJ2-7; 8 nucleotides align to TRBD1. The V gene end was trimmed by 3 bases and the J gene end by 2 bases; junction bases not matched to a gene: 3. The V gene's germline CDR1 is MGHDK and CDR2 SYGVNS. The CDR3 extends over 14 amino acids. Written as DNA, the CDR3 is TGTGCCAGCAGTGATCGGACAGGGACCTACGAGCAGTACTTC. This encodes CASSDRTGTYEQYF.

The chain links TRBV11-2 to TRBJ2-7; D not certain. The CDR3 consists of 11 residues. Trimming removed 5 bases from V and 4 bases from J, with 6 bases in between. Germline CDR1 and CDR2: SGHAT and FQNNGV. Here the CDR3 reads CASSRGYEQYF. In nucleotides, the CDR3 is TGTGCCAGCAGCCGCGGTTACGAGCAGTACTTC.

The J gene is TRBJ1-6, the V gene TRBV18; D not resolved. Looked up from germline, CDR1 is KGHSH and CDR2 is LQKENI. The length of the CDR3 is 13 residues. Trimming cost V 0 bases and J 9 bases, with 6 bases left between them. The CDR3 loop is CASSPPSSSPLHF. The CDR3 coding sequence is TGTGCCAGCTCACCACCGAGTTCTTCACCCCTCCACTTT.

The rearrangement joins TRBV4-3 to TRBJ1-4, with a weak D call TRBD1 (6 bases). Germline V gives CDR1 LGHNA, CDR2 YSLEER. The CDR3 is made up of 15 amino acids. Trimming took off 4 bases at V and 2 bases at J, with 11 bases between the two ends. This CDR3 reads CASSPFGQTNEKLFF. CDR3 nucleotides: TGCGCCAGCAGCCCGTTTGGACAGACTAATGAAAAACTGTTTTTT.

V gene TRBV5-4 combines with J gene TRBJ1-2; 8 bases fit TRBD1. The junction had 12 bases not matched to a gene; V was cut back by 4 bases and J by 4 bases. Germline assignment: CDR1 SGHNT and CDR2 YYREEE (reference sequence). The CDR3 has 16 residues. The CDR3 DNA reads TGTGCCAGCAGCCTCCAACCCTACAGGGGGAGCTATGGCTACACCTTC. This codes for CASSLQPYRGSYGYTF.

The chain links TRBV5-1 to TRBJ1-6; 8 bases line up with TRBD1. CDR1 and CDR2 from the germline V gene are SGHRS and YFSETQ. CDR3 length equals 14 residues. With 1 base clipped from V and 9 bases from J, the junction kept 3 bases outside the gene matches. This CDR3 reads CASSLTGGSSPLHF. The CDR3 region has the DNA TGCGCCAGCAGCTTGACAGGGGGGAGTTCACCCCTCCACTTT.

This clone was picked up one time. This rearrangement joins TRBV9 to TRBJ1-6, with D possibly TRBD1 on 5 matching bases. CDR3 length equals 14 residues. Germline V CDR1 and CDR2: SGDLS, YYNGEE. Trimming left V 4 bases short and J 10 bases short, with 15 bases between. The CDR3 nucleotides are TGTGCCAGCAGCCCTACGGGGGGGAACTCACCCCTCCACTTT. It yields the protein CASSPTGGNSPLHF.

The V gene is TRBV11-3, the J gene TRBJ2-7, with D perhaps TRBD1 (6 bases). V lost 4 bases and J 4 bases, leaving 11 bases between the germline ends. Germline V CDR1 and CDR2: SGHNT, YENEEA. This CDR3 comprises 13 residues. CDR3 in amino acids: CASSYRQEYEQYF. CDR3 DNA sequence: TGTGCCAGCAGCTACCGACAGGAGTACGAGCAGTACTTC.

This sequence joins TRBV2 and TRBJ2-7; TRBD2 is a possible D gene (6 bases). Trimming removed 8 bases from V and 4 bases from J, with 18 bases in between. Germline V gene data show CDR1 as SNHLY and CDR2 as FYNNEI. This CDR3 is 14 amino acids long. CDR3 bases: TGTGCCAGCGAGTTCGGGACTCTTGGTTACGAGCAGTACTTC. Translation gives CASEFGTLGYEQYF.

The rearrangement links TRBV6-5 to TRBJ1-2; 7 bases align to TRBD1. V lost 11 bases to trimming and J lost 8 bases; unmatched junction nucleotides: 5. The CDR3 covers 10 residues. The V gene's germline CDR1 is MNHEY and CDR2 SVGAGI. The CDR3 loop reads CAVRGRGYTF. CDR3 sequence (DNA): TGTGCCGTCAGGGGGAGGGGCTACACCTTC.

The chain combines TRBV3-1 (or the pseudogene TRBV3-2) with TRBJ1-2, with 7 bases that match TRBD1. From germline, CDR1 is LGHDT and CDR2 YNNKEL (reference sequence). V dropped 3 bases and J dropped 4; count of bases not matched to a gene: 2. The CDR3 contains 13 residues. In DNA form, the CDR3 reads TGTGCCAGCAGCCACGGGACAGCCTATGGCTACACCTTC. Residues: CASSHGTAYGYTF.

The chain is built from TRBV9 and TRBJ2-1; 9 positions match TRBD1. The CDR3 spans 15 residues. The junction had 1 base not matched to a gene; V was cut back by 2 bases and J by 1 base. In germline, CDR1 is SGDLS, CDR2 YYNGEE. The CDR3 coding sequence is TGTGCCAGCAGCGTGGACAGGGGTTCCTACAATGAGCAGTTCTTC. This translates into CASSVDRGSYNEQFF.

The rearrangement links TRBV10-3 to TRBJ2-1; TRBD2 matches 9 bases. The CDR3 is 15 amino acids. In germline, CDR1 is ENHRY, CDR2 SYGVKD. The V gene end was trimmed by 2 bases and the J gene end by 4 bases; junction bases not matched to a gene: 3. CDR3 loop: CAISEVSGSYNEQFF. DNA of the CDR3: TGTGCCATCAGTGAGGTTAGCGGGAGTTACAATGAGCAGTTCTTC.

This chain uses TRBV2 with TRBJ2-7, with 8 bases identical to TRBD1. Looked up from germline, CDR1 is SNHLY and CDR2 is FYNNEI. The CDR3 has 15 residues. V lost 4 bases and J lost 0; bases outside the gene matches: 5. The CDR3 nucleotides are TGTGCCAGCAGTGCCGGGACAGGCCTCTCCTACGAGCAGTACTTC. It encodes CASSAGTGLSYEQYF.

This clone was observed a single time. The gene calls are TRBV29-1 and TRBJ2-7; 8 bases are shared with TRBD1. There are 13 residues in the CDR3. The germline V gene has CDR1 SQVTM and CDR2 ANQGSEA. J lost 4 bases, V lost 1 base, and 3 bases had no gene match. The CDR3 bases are TGCAGCGTTGAAGGACAGGGGCTTTACGAGCAGTACTTC. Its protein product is CSVEGQGLYEQYF.

CDR3 bases: TGTGCCAGAAGTCTATCCCAGGTTCAGGTGGGTTATAGCAATCAGCCCCAGCATTTT. Translated: CARSLSQVQVGYSNQPQHF. The rearrangement links TRBV7-5 to TRBJ1-5; the listed D gene, TRBD1, was not tested against the DNA. TRBV7-5 is assigned pseudogene status. CDR3 length equals 19 residues.

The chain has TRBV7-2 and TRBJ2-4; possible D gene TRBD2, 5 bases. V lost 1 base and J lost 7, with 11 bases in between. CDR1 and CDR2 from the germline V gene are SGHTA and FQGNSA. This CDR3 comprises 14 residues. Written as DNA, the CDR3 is TGTGCCAGCAGCTTAGGTCTTAGCGCCAACATTCAGTACTTC. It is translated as CASSLGLSANIQYF.

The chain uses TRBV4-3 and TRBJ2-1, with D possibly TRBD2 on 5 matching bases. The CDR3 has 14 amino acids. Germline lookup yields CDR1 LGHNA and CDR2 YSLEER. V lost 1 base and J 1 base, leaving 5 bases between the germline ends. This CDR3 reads CASSQGESYNEQFF. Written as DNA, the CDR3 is TGCGCCAGCAGCCAAGGGGAGTCCTACAATGAGCAGTTCTTC.

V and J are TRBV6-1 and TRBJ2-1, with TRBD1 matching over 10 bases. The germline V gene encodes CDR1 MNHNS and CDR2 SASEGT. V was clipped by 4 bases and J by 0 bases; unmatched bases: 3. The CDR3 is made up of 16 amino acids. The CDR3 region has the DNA TGTGCCAGCAGTGGACAGGGGGCAAGCTCCTACAATGAGCAGTTCTTC. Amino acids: CASSGQGASSYNEQFF.

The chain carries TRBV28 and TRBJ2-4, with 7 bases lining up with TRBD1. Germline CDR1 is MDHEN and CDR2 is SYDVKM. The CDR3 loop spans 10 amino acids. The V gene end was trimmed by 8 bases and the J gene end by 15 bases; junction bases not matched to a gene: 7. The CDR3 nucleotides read TGTGCCAGCGGACAGGCTTTTGCGTACTTC. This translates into CASGQAFAYF.

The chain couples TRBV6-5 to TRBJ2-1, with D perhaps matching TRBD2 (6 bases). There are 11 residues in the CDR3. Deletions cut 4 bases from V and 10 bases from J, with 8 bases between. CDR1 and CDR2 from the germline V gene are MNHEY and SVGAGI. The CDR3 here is CASSSAGEQFF. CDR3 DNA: TGTGCCAGCAGTTCCGCGGGAGAGCAGTTCTTC.

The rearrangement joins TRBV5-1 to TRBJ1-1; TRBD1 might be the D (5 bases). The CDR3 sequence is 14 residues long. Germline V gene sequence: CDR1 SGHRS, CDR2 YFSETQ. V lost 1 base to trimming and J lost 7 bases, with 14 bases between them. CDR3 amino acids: CASSLIPQEGEAFF. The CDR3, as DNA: TGCGCCAGCAGCTTGATTCCACAGGAGGGTGAAGCTTTCTTT.

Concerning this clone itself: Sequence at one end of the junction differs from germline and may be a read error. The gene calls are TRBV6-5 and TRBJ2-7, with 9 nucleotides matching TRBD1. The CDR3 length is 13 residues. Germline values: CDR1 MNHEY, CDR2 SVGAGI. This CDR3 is CASSYRDRDVWDF. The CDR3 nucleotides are TGTGCCAGCAGTTATCGGGACAGGGACGTTTGGGACTTC.

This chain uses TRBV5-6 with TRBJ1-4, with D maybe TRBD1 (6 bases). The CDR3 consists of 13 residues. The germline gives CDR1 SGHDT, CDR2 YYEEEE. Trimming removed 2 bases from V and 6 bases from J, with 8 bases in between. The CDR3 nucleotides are TGTGCCAGCAGCTTCGCAGGGGATGAAAAACTGTTTTTT. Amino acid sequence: CASSFAGDEKLFF. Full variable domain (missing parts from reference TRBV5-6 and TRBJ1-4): DAGVTQSPTHLIKTRGQQVTLRCSPKSGHDTVSWYQQALGQGPQFIFQYYEEEERQRGNFPDRFSGHQFPNYSSELNVNALLLGDSALYLCASSFAGDEKLFFGSGTQLSVL.

The CDR3 reads CASRQAGGYEQYF. In nucleotides, the CDR3 is TGTGCCAGCAGACAAGCGGGAGGGTACGAGCAGTACTTC. The chain uses TRBV11-2 and TRBJ2-7; 10 bases are shared with TRBD2. The germline gives CDR1 SGHAT, CDR2 FQNNGV. The J segment lost 4 bases and the V segment lost 6 bases, leaving 3 bases of the junction unmatched. The CDR3 consists of 13 residues.

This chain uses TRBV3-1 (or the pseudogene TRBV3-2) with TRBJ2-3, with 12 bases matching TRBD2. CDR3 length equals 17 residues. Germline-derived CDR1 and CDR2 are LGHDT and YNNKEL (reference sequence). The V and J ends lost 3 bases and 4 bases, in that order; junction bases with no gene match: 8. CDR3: CASSQARLAGASDTQYF. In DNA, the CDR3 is TGTGCCAGCAGCCAGGCTAGACTAGCGGGAGCATCAGATACGCAGTATTTT.

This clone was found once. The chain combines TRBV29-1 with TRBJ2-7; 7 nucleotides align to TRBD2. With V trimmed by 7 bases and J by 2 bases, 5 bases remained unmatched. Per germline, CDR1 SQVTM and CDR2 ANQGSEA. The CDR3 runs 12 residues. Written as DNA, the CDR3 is TGCAGCGCCAGAGCGGGACCCTACGAGCAGTACTTC. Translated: CSARAGPYEQYF.

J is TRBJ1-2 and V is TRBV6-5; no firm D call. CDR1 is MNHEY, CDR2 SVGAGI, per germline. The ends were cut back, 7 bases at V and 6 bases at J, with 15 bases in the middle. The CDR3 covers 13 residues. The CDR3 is CASTRAGAHGYTF. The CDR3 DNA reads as TGTGCCAGCACCCGAGCCGGAGCTCATGGCTACACCTTC.